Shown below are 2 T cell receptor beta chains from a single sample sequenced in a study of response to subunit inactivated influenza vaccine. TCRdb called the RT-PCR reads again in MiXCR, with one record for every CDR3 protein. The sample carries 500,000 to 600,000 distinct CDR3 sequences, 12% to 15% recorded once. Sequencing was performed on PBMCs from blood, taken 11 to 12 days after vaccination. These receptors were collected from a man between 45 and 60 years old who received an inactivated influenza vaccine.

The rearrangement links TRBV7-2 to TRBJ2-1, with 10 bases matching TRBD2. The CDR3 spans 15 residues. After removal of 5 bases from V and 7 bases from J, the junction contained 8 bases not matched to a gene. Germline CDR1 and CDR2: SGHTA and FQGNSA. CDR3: CASSPDRTSGNEQFF. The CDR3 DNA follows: TGTGCCAGCAGCCCAGACCGGACTAGCGGAAATGAGCAGTTCTTC.

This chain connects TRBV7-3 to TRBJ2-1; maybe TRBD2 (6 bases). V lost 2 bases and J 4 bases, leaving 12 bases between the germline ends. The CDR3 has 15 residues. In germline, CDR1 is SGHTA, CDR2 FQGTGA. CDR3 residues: CASSLFGTVYNEQFF. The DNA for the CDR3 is TGTGCCAGCAGCTTATTTGGGACTGTATACAATGAGCAGTTCTTC.